Sequencing of this T cell receptor (beta chain) was carried out in a study of radiotherapy plus CTLA-4 blockade in lung cancer. Study-level information: An objective response was seen in about a sixth of patients, and disease control in 30% to 35%.

Germline V lookup: CDR1 SGHNT, CDR2 YYREEE (reference sequence). This CDR3 spans 15 amino acids. V was trimmed by 3 bases and J by 8 bases, leaving 18 bases between them. Broader study findings: Interferon-beta, together with early blood T cell clone dynamics, reportedly best predicted response. Radiotherapy with ipilimumab was followed by blood expansion of tumor-derived clones.

The study gave focal radiation plus ipilimumab CTLA-4 blockade to patients with chemo-refractory metastatic non-small-cell lung cancer. To note about this clone: The target antigen is unknown.

Some clones are missing from TCRdb's copy, which holds only in-frame ones; the method was immunoSEQ multiplex PCR. The sample gives about 73,000 clones, 87% of which show up once; less than 45% is in the top ten. The TCR originated in a human donor with non-small cell lung cancer that progressed on radiotherapy plus ipilimumab. This sequence joins TRBV5-4 and TRBJ2-1, with D possibly being TRBD1 (6 bases). The sample was peripheral blood, taken from a patient treated with radiotherapy plus ipilimumab. CDR3: CASSSPEIHRDEQFF. The CDR3 nucleotides are TGTGCCAGCAGCTCCCCGGAGATACACAGGGATGAGCAGTTCTTC.